The clone carrying this TCR beta chain was detected only once. This specimen belongs to a study of blood T cell repertoires in COVID-19. TCRdb's table, derived via immunoSEQ multiplex PCR, lists solely in-frame clones and lacks some. The sample yields around 470,000 clones, about 90% seen once. Germline values: CDR1 SEHNR, CDR2 FQNEAQ (reference sequence). Between the trimmed V and J ends, which lost 6 bases and 3 bases, there was a span of 12 bases. The CDR3 runs 13 residues. This study enrolled people aged roughly 18 to 89 from under 25 US geographic areas. The chain couples TRBV7-9 to TRBJ2-7; TRBD1 is a possible D gene (6 bases). The sequence derives from a man younger than 30 who had recovered from COVID-19. The sequenced sample was PBMCs or T cells enriched from blood (not recorded which). CDR3 nucleotide sequence: TGTGCCAGCAGGGATCCACAGGGCTACGAGCAGTACTTC. Protein: CASRDPQGYEQYF.